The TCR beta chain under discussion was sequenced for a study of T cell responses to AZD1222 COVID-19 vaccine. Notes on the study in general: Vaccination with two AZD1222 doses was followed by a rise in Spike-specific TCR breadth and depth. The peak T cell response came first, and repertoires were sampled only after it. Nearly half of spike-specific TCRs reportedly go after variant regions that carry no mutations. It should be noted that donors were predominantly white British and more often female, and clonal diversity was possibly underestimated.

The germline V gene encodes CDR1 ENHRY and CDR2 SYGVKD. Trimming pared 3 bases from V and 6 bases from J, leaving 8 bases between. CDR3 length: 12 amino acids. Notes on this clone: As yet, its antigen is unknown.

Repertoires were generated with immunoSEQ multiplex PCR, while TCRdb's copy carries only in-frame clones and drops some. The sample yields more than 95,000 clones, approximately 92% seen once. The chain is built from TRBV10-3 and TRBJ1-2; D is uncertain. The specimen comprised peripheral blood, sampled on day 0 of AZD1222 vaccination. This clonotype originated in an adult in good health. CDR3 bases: TGTGCCATCAGTGAAACCGATGATGGCTACACCTTC. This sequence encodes CAISETDDGYTF.